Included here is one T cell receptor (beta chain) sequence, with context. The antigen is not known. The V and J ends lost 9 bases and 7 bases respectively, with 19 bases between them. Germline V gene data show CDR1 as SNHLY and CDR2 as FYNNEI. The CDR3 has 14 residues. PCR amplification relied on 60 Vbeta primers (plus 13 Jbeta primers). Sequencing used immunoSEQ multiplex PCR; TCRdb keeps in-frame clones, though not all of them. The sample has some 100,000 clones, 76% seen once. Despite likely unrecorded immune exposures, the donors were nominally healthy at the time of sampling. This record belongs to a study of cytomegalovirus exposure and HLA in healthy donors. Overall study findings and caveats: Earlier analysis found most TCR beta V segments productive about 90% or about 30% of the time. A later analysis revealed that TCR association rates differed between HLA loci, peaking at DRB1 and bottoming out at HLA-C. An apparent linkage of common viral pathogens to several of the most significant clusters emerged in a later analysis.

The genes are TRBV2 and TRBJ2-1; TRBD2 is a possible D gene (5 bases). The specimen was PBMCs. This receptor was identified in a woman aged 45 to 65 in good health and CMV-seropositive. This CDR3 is CASAGGWVGNEQFF. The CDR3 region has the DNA TGTGCCAGTGCTGGAGGTTGGGTTGGGAATGAGCAGTTCTTC.